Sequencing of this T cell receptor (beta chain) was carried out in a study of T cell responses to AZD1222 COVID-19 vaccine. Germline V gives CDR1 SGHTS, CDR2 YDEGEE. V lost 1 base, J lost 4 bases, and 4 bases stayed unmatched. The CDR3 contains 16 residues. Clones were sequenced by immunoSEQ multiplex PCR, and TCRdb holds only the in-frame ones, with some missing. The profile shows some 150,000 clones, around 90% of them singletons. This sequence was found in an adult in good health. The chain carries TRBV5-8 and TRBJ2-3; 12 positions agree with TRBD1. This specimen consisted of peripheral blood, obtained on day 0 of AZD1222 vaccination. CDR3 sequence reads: CASSLPGQGAADTQYF. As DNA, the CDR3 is TGTGCCAGCAGCTTGCCGGGACAGGGGGCCGCAGATACGCAGTATTTT. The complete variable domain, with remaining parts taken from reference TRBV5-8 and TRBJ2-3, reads EAGVTQSPTHLIKTRGQQATLRCSPISGHTSVYWYQQALGLGLQFLLWYDEGEERNRGNFPPRFSGRQFPNYSSELNVNALELEDSALYLCASSLPGQGAADTQYFGPGTRLTVL.